This T cell receptor (beta chain) was profiled in a study of regulatory T cells in long-lasting Graves disease. Time point meaning: newly diagnosed GD, antithyroid drugs for less than 3 months. From RNA extracted from PBMCs, the TCR library was made. This CDR3 spans 15 amino acids. Germline V gene data show CDR1 as SQVTM and CDR2 as ANQGSEA. This clonotype was found once. Just one base apart from a much larger clone, this may be a read error. The TCR beta library used iRepertoire HTBI primers with Arm-PCR amplification of CDR3. Each CDR3 protein gets one entry after TCRdb re-called the multiplex PCR reads with MiXCR. The sample has hundreds of thousands of distinct CDR3 sequences, approximately 16% seen once. The sample was also reused in another study, on T cells in Graves' hyperthyroidism and ophthalmopathy.

J is TRBJ2-7 and V is TRBV29-1; 9 nucleotides agree with TRBD1. The input for sequencing was peripheral blood mononuclear cells (PBMCs), taken at new diagnosis, from a patient treated with antithyroid drugs. This sequence originates from a middle-aged woman with Graves disease. The CDR3 nucleotides read TGCAGCGTTGAAGATCACAGGGGGCTTCTCTACGAGCAGCACTTC. It translates to CSVEDHRGLLYEQHF.